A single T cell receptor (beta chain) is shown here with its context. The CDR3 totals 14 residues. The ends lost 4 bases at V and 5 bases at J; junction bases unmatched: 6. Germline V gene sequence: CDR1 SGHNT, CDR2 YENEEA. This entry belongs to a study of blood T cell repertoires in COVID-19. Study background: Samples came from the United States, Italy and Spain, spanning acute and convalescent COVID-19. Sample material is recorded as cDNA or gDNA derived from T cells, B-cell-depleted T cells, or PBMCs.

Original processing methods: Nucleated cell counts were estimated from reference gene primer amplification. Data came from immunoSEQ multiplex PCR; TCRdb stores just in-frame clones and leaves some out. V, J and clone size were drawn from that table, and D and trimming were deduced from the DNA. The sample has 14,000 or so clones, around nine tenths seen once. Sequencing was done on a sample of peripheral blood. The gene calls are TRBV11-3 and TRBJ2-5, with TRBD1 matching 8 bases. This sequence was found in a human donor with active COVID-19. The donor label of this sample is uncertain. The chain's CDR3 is CASSSGQGRETQYF. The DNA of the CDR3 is TGTGCCAGCAGCTCCGGACAGGGAAGGGAGACCCAGTACTTC.